One and the same sample provided the 24 T cell receptor beta chains below, sequenced in a study of shared clonotypes between healthy human individuals. Produced via immunoSEQ multiplex PCR; TCRdb's table is partial and in-frame only. The sample includes 2 million to 2.5 million clones, 80% to 95% of them seen just once. Sequencing used naive CD4+ T cells from PBMCs. Indicated subset: CD45RA+ positively selected. The source of these receptors is a man in his late teens or twenties in good health. Some clones in this sample may be carry-over from other donors' samples.

This clone was observed a handful of times. J is TRBJ1-5 and V is TRBV19; TRBD1 might be the D (5 bases). Germline lookup yields CDR1 LNHDA and CDR2 SQIVND (reference sequence). Trimming cost V 4 bases and J 1 base, with 8 bases left between them. CDR3 length: 14 amino acids. CDR3 coding DNA: TGTGCCAGTAGTAAACAGGAGAGCAATCAGCCCCAGCATTTT. Translating gives CASSKQESNQPQHF.

This chain uses TRBV7-9 with TRBJ2-2; TRBD2 agrees at 9 bases. Germline CDR1 reads SEHNR; CDR2 reads FQNEAQ (reference sequence). V was clipped by 5 bases and J by 5 bases; unmatched bases: 3. The CDR3 runs to 14 residues. CDR3 protein: CASSPGLATGELFF. In nucleotides, the CDR3 is TGTGCCAGCAGCCCGGGACTAGCTACCGGGGAGCTGTTTTTT.

Turning to this clone: Compared with germline, one end of the junction differs, possibly owing to a read error. The sample has other DNA sequences that encode this CDR3 too. The chain joins TRBV18 to TRBJ2-7; TRBD1 agrees at 7 bases. The CDR3 has 14 amino acids. The germline CDR1 and CDR2 sequences are KGHSH and LQKENI. As DNA, the CDR3 is TGTGCCAGCTCCCCACAGGGGAGAGGCTACGAGCAGTACTTC. It yields the protein CASSPQGRGYEQYF.

This rearrangement joins TRBV11-3 to TRBJ2-7; 7 bases agree with TRBD1. V lost 3 bases, J lost 2 bases, and 7 bases stayed unmatched. The germline gives CDR1 SGHNT, CDR2 YENEEA. The CDR3 sequence is 15 residues long. The CDR3 reads CASSFRQGFPYEQYF. The DNA for the CDR3 is TGTGCCAGCAGCTTTAGACAGGGTTTTCCCTACGAGCAGTACTTC.

The genes are TRBV7-3 and TRBJ1-2; TRBD1 matches at 8 bases. The V segment lost 1 base and the J segment 6 bases; nucleotides outside the gene matches: 4. CDR3 length: 14 residues. The germline V gene has CDR1 SGHTA and CDR2 FQGTGA. This chain's CDR3 is CASSLNQGADGYTF. For the CDR3, the DNA is TGTGCCAGCAGCTTAAACCAGGGGGCGGATGGCTACACCTTC.

The J gene is TRBJ2-5, the V gene TRBV28, with D possibly matching TRBD2 (5 bases). The end of the DNA fits TRBJ2-7 better, so the J call may be wrong. Looked up from germline, CDR1 is MDHEN and CDR2 is SYDVKM. The CDR3 is 14 residues long. CDR3 bases: TGTGCCAGCTATGCGGGCGGAACCTCCTACGAGCAGTACTTC. It encodes CASYAGGTSYEQYF.

The chain links TRBV28 to TRBJ2-7, with TRBD1 identical over 8 bases. V trimming: 5 bases; J trimming: 6 bases; junction bases outside the gene matches: 12. The CDR3 runs 15 residues. The V gene's germline CDR1 is MDHEN and CDR2 SYDVKM. CDR3 in amino acids: CASSLAGQGDLEQYF. CDR3 nucleotide sequence: TGTGCCAGCAGTCTTGCTGGACAGGGTGATCTCGAGCAGTACTTC. The full variable domain, completed using reference TRBV28 and TRBJ2-7, is DVKVTQSSRYLVKRTGEKVFLECVQDMDHENMFWYRQDPGLGLRLIYFSYDVKMKEKGDIPEGYSVSREKKERFSLILESASTNQTSMYLCASSLAGQGDLEQYFGPGTRLTVT.

J is TRBJ1-5 and V is TRBV15, with a tentative D call TRBD1 (5 bases). Germline V lookup: CDR1 LNHNV, CDR2 YYDKDF (reference sequence). The length of the CDR3 is 16 residues. The ends were cut back, 0 bases at V and 4 bases at J, with 13 bases in the middle. The CDR3 DNA follows: TGTGCCACCAGCAGAGAGAGAGGGGCTGGGAATCAGCCCCAGCATTTT. Encoded protein: CATSRERGAGNQPQHF.

This clone has only one observation. The chain employs TRBV30 and TRBJ2-7; 8 bases are a match to TRBD1. The germline gives CDR1 GTSNPN, CDR2 SVGIG (reference sequence). J gave up 3 bases and V 3 bases, and 10 bases lay outside the gene matches. The CDR3 length is 15 residues. The CDR3 region has the DNA TGTGCCTGGAGCGCAGACAGGGGACTCTTCTACGAGCAGTACTTC. Translation gives CAWSADRGLFYEQYF.

The rearrangement joins TRBV4-2 to TRBJ2-1, with 9 nucleotides matching TRBD1. This CDR3 is 15 amino acids long. CDR1 and CDR2 (germline): LGHNA, YNFKEQ. Losses at the gene ends were 4 bases for V and 6 bases for J; bases not matched to a gene: 7. The DNA for the CDR3 is TGTGCCAGCAGCCCCCGGGACAGGGATGTCAATGAGCAGTTCTTC. Its translation is CASSPRDRDVNEQFF.

The CDR3 DNA sequence: TGTGCCAGCAGTGAAGGGGGGGACTCCTACGAGCAGTACTTC. It specifies CASSEGGDSYEQYF. The chain couples TRBV25-1 to TRBJ2-7, with TRBD2 matching over 7 bases. The ends lost 2 bases at V and 0 bases at J; junction bases unmatched: 1. This CDR3 has 14 amino acids. Per germline, CDR1 MGHDK and CDR2 SYGVNS.

This clone was recorded a few times. The same CDR3 can be traced to other DNA sequences in this sample. V and J are TRBV30 and TRBJ2-6; D gene unclear. V lost 3 bases and J 0 bases, leaving 3 bases between the germline ends. Germline V lookup: CDR1 GTSNPN, CDR2 SVGIG (reference sequence). The length of the CDR3 is 13 residues. Written as DNA, the CDR3 is TGTGCCTGGAGGAACTCTGGGGCCAACGTCCTGACTTTC. Translated: CAWRNSGANVLTF. Based on the CDR3 plus reference TRBV30 and TRBJ2-6, the full variable domain is SQTIHQWPATLVQPVGSPLSLECTVEGTSNPNLYWYRQAAGRGLQLLFYSVGIGQISSEVPQNLSASRPQDRQFILSSKKLLLSDSGFYLCAWRNSGANVLTFGAGSRLTVL.

This chain links TRBV5-1 with TRBJ1-5; D gene unclear. Between the trimmed V and J ends, which lost 4 bases and 2 bases, there was a span of 13 bases. The CDR3 has 15 amino acids. CDR1 and CDR2 from the germline V gene are SGHRS and YFSETQ. CDR3 region: CASSSGPEGNQPQHF. The CDR3, as DNA: TGCGCCAGCAGCAGCGGCCCCGAGGGCAATCAGCCCCAGCATTTT. The whole variable domain, remainder taken from reference TRBV5-1 and TRBJ1-5, is KAGVTQTPRYLIKTRGQQVTLSCSPISGHRSVSWYQQTPGQGLQFLFEYFSETQRNKGNFPGRFSGRQFSNSRSEMNVSTLELGDSALYLCASSSGPEGNQPQHFGDGTRLSIL.

The chain has TRBV28 and TRBJ2-4; D perhaps matches TRBD1 (6 bases). The CDR3 has 13 residues. The germline CDR1 and CDR2 sequences are MDHEN and SYDVKM. Trimming left V 6 bases short and J 9 bases short, with 15 bases between. The CDR3 region is CASSLTGSGIQYF. CDR3 in DNA: TGTGCCAGCAGCTTAACAGGGTCCGGCATTCAGTACTTC.

The chain joins TRBV28 to TRBJ1-5; D possibly corresponds to TRBD1 (5 bases). The CDR3 has 17 amino acids. The V end lost 7 bases, the J end lost 1 base, and 20 bases lay between the germline ends. Germline-derived CDR1 and CDR2 are MDHEN and SYDVKM. The CDR3 region is CASTPGPGTVSNQPQHF. The CDR3 DNA follows: TGTGCCAGCACTCCCGGCCCCGGGACGGTGAGCAATCAGCCCCAGCATTTT.

The J gene is TRBJ1-5, the V gene TRBV28, with TRBD1 as a possible D gene (5 bases). The CDR3 covers 16 residues. V gave up 4 bases and J gave up 2 bases, with 15 bases separating them. In germline, CDR1 is MDHEN, CDR2 SYDVKM. CDR3 nucleotides: TGTGCCAGCAGTTCGAACGGGGCAGCAGGCAATCAGCCCCAGCATTTT. Translated, it gives CASSSNGAAGNQPQHF.

The gene calls are TRBV7-3 and TRBJ2-1, with 10 bases matching TRBD2. The trim removed 4 bases at V and 7 bases at J, leaving 16 bases unmatched. The germline CDR1 and CDR2 sequences are SGHTA and FQGTGA. This CDR3 has 18 residues. The chain's CDR3 is CASSSRTGLAARGNEQFF. The CDR3 region has the DNA TGTGCCAGCAGCTCAAGAACTGGACTAGCGGCCCGGGGGAATGAGCAGTTCTTC.

The table lists this clone with a count of one. The chain couples TRBV4-1 to TRBJ2-1; TRBD1 agrees at 8 bases. In germline, CDR1 is MGHRA, CDR2 YSYEKL. Trimming removed 1 base from V and 0 bases from J; junction bases left unmatched: 2. CDR3 length: 16 amino acids. The CDR3 here is CASSQGGQASYNEQFF. CDR3 bases: TGCGCCAGCAGCCAAGGGGGACAGGCCTCCTACAATGAGCAGTTCTTC.

This clone was recorded once. The chain carries TRBV27 and TRBJ1-2; maybe TRBD1 (6 bases). The length of the CDR3 is 13 residues. V dropped 2 bases and J dropped 8 bases, with 12 bases sitting between them. The germline gives CDR1 MNHEY, CDR2 SMNVEV (reference sequence). CDR3 DNA: TGTGCCAGCAGTTTACGGGGGGCTCAGGGCTACACCTTC. This sequence encodes CASSLRGAQGYTF.

This CDR3 reads CASSLTGTGSWDTQYF. In DNA, the CDR3 is TGTGCCAGCAGCTTAACTGGCACAGGGTCGTGGGATACGCAGTATTTT. This sequence joins TRBV7-3 and TRBJ2-3, with a weak D call TRBD1 (6 bases). The germline V gene has CDR1 SGHTA and CDR2 FQGTGA. The germline V and J ends were trimmed by 0 bases and 6 bases, with 16 bases remaining between them. This CDR3 has 16 residues.

This rearrangement joins TRBV30 to TRBJ2-3, with 9 positions matching TRBD2. Germline CDR1 and CDR2: GTSNPN and SVGIG (reference sequence). J lost 1 base, V lost 4 bases, and 9 bases had no gene match. The CDR3 covers 16 residues. CDR3 nucleotides: TGTGCCTGGACCCTATCGATAGCGGGAGGCACAGATACGCAGTATTTT. Amino acid sequence: CAWTLSIAGGTDTQYF.

J is TRBJ2-1 and V is TRBV11-3; D possibly uses TRBD1 or TRBD2 (5 bases each). From germline, CDR1 is SGHNT and CDR2 YENEEA. Trimming removed 4 bases at V and 2 bases at J, with 15 bases between. The CDR3 spans 16 residues. The CDR3: CASSSGTLGAYNEQFF. The CDR3 bases are TGTGCCAGCAGCTCCGGGACCCTGGGCGCCTACAATGAGCAGTTCTTC.

This chain links TRBV4-1 with TRBJ2-5, with a possible D match to TRBD1 (7 bases). V lost 4 bases and J 3 bases, leaving 18 bases between the germline ends. The germline V gene has CDR1 MGHRA and CDR2 YSYEKL. This CDR3 contains 16 residues. The CDR3 DNA is TGCGCCAGCAGCCTAAAGGGGGGACAGATTAAAGAGACCCAGTACTTC. It encodes CASSLKGGQIKETQYF.

CDR3 coding DNA: TGTGCCATCAGGCCGGGACTAGCGGGAGGGCCGACTGGGGCCAACGTCCTGACTTTC. Translation: CAIRPGLAGGPTGANVLTF. The rearrangement joins TRBV10-3 to TRBJ2-6; 16 positions match TRBD2. Losses at the gene ends were 6 bases for V and 2 bases for J; bases not matched to a gene: 7. From germline, CDR1 is ENHRY and CDR2 SYGVKD. The CDR3 contains 19 residues.